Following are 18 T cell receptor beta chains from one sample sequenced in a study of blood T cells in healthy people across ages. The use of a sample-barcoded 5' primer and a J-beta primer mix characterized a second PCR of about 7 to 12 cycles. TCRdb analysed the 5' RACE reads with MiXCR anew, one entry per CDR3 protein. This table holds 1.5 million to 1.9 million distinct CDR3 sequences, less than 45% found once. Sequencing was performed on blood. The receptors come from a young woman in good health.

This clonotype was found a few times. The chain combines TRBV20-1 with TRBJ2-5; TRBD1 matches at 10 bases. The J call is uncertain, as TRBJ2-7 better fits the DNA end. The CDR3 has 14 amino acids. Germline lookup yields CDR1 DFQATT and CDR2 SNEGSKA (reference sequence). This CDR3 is CSARVGTGVGEQYF. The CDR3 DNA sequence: TGCAGTGCTAGAGTGGGGACAGGGGTAGGCGAGCAGTACTTC.

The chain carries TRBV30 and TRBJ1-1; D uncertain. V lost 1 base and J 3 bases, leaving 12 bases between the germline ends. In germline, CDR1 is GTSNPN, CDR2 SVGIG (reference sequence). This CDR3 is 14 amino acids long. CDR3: CAWSARYTYTEAFF. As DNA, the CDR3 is TGTGCCTGGAGTGCGCGGTACACGTACACTGAAGCTTTCTTT. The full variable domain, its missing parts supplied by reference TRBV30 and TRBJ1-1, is SQTIHQWPATLVQPVGSPLSLECTVEGTSNPNLYWYRQAAGRGLQLLFYSVGIGQISSEVPQNLSASRPQDRQFILSSKKLLLSDSGFYLCAWSARYTYTEAFFGQGTRLTVV.

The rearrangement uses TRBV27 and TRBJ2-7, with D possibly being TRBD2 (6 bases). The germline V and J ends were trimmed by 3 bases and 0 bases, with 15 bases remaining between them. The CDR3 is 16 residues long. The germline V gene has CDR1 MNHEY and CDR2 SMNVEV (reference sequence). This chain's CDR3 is CASSLEGPESSYEQYF. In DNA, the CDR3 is TGTGCCAGCAGTTTGGAGGGGCCGGAAAGCTCCTACGAGCAGTACTTC.

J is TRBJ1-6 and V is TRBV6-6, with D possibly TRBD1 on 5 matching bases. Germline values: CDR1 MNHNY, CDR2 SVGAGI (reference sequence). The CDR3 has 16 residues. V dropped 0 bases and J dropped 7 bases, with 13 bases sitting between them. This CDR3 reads CASSYSGALGNSPLHF. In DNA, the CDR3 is TGTGCCAGCAGTTACTCTGGGGCTTTGGGGAATTCACCCCTCCACTTT.

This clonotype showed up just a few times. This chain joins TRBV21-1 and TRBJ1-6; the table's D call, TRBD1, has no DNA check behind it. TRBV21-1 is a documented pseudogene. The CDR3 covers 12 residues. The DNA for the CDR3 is TGTGCCAGCATACCAGGGTATTCACCCCTCCACTTT. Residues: CASIPGYSPLHF.

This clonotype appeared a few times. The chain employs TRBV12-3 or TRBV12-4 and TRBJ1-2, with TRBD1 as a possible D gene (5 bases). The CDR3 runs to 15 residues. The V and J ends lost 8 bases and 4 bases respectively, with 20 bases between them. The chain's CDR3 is CASSTSRQTVYGYTF. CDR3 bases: TGTGCCAGCTCTACTTCAAGACAGACAGTCTATGGCTACACCTTC.

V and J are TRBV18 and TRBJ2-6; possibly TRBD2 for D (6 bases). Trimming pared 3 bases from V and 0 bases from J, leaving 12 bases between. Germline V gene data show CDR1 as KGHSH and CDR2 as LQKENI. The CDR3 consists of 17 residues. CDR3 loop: CASSPAGRNSGANVLTF. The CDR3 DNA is TGTGCCAGCTCACCTGCGGGACGAAACTCTGGGGCCAACGTCCTGACTTTC.

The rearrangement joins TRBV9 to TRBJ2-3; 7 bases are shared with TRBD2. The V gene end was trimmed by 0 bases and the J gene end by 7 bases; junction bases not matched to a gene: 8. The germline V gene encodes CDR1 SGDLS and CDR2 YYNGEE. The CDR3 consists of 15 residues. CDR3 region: CASSVEAGRTNTQYF. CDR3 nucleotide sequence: TGTGCCAGCAGCGTAGAAGCGGGGAGGACCAATACGCAGTATTTT. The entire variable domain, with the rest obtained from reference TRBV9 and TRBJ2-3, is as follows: DSGVTQTPKHLITATGQRVTLRCSPRSGDLSVYWYQQSLDQGLQFLIQYYNGEERAKGNILERFSAQQFPDLHSELNLSSLELGDSALYFCASSVEAGRTNTQYFGPGTRLTVL.

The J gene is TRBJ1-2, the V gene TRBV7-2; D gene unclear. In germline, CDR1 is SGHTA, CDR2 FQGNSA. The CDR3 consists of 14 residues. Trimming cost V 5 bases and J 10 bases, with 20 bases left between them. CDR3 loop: CASSVGVPWSDYTF. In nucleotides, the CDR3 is TGTGCCAGCAGCGTAGGAGTCCCCTGGAGTGACTACACCTTC.

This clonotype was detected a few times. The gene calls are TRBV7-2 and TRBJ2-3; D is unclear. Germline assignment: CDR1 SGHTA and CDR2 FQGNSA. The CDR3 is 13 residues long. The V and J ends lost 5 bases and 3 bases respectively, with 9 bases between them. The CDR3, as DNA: TGTGCCAGCAGCGCCCAACATACAGATACGCAGTATTTT. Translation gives CASSAQHTDTQYF.

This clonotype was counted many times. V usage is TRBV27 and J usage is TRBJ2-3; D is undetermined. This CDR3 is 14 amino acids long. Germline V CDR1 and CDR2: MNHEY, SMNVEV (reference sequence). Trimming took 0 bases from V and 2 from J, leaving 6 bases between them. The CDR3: CASSLSFLTDTQYF. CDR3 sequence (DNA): TGTGCCAGCAGTTTATCGTTCCTCACAGATACGCAGTATTTT.

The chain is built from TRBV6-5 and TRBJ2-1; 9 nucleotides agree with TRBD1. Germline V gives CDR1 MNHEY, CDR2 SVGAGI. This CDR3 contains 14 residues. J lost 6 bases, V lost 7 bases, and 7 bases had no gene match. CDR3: CASKPDRGVNEQFF. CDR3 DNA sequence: TGTGCCAGCAAACCGGACAGGGGTGTCAATGAGCAGTTCTTC.

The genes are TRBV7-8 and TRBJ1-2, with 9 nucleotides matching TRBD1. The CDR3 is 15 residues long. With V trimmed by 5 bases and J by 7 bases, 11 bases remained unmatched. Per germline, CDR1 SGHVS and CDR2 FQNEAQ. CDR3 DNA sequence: TGTGCCAGCAGCATCACCGGGACAGGGAAGGCTGGCTACACCTTC. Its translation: CASSITGTGKAGYTF.

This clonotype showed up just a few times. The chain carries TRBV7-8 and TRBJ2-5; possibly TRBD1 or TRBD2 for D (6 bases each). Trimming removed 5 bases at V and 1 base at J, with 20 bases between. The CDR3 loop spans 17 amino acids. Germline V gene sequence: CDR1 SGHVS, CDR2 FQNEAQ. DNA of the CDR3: TGTGCCAGCAGCCCAATACGTCGGGGGACACTCCAAGAGACCCAGTACTTC. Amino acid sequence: CASSPIRRGTLQETQYF.

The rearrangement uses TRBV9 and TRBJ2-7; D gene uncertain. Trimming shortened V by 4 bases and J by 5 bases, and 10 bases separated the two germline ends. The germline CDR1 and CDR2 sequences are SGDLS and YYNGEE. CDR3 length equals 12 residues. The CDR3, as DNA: TGTGCCAGCAGCCCTCCGACCCACGAGCAGTACTTC. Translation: CASSPPTHEQYF.

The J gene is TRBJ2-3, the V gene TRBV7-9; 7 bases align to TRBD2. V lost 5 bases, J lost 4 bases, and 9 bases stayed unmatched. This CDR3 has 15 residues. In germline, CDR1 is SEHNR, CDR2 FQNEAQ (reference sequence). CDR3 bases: TGTGCCAGCAGCGTCAGCGGGGTGATCGCAGATACGCAGTATTTT. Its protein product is CASSVSGVIADTQYF.

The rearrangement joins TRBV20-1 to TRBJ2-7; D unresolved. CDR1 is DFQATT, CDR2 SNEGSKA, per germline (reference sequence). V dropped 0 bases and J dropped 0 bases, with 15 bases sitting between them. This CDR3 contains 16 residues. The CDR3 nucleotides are TGCAGTGCTAGAGATCGGCTAGTGTCAAGCTCCTACGAGCAGTACTTC. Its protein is CSARDRLVSSSYEQYF.

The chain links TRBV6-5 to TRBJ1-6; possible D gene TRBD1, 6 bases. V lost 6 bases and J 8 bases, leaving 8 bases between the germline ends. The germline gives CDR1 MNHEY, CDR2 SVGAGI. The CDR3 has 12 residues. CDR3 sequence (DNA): TGTGCCAGCAGCACAGGGTATTCACCCCTCCACTTT. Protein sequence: CASSTGYSPLHF.